The 9 T cell receptor beta chains in this list originate from one sample, sequenced in a study of cytomegalovirus exposure and HLA in healthy donors. The study ran its PCR with 60 Vbeta and 13 Jbeta primers. Here immunoSEQ multiplex PCR was the method, and the copy in TCRdb shows in-frame clones only, minus some. This table holds some 200,000 clones, roughly 80% found once. Sequenced material: PBMCs. The receptor source for this set is a man in his fifties in good health and CMV-seronegative.

This chain joins TRBV19 and TRBJ2-3; no reliable D call. This CDR3 has 11 residues. Germline lookup yields CDR1 LNHDA and CDR2 SQIVND (reference sequence). V was shortened by 8 bases and J by 9 bases, with 12 bases between the two germline ends. The CDR3 region has the DNA TGTGCCAGTTCCGAAGAGTGGACGCAGTATTTT. It encodes CASSEEWTQYF.

The chain has TRBV6-1 and TRBJ2-7; TRBD1 agrees at 7 bases. The J segment lost 9 bases and the V segment lost 6 bases, leaving 14 bases of the junction unmatched. CDR3 length equals 14 residues. CDR1 and CDR2 from the germline V gene are MNHNS and SASEGT. CDR3 DNA sequence: TGTGCCAGCAGAGCAGGGACAGCTAATTTCGTGCAGTACTTC. Translation: CASRAGTANFVQYF.

This clone was recorded a few times. CDR3: CASSKQGLGTEAFF. The CDR3 region has the DNA TGTGCCAGCAGTAAACAGGGCTTGGGCACTGAAGCTTTCTTT. The V call is TRBV6-5, the J call TRBJ1-1; the D gene is possibly TRBD1 (6 bases). The germline CDR1 and CDR2 sequences are MNHEY and SVGAGI. V was pared by 5 bases and J by 4 bases, with 14 bases between. The CDR3 covers 14 residues.

The CDR3 coding sequence is TGTGCCAGCGACGAAACTGGGGGAGGGGTGGAGACCCAGTACTTC. This codes for CASDETGGGVETQYF. This rearrangement joins TRBV7-8 to TRBJ2-5; 7 bases agree with TRBD2. The CDR3 runs 15 residues. CDR1 and CDR2 from the germline V gene are SGHVS and FQNEAQ. The ends lost 8 bases at V and 5 bases at J; junction bases unmatched: 14.

Regarding this clone: At one end the junction does not follow the germline gene, possibly because of a read error. The rearrangement joins TRBV2 to TRBJ2-7; no definite D call. This CDR3 is 13 amino acids long. Germline lookup yields CDR1 SNHLY and CDR2 FYNNEI. This CDR3 reads CASTLRGSYERYF. Here the CDR3 DNA reads TGTGCCAGCACCCTTCGAGGCTCCTACGAGCGGTACTTC. The whole variable domain, filled in from reference TRBV2 and TRBJ2-7, reads EPEVTQTPSHQVTQMGQEVILRCVPISNHLYFYWYRQILGQKVEFLVSFYNNEISEKSEIFDDQFSVERPDGSNFTLKIRSTKLEDSAMYFCASTLRGSYERYFGPGTRLTVT.

This clone has only a few counts. The chain joins TRBV19 to TRBJ2-4, with a weak D call TRBD1 (5 bases). The CDR3 consists of 14 residues. CDR1 is LNHDA and CDR2 is SQIVND in the germline V gene (reference sequence). Trimming took 4 bases from V and 2 from J, leaving 9 bases between them. The DNA for the CDR3 is TGTGCCAGTAGTACGACAGTATCCAAAAACATTCAGTACTTC. This sequence encodes CASSTTVSKNIQYF. Supplemented by reference TRBV19 and TRBJ2-4, the full variable domain reads DGGITQSPKYLFRKEGQNVTLSCEQNLNHDAMYWYRQDPGQGLRLIYYSQIVNDFQKGDIAEGYSVSREKKESFPLTVTSAQKNPTAFYLCASSTTVSKNIQYFGAGTRLSVL.

The count of this clone is one. Other DNA sequences within the sample encode an identical CDR3. This chain uses TRBV27 with TRBJ1-1, with TRBD1 matching over 7 bases. The CDR3 length is 15 residues. Germline loops: CDR1 MNHEY, CDR2 SMNVEV (reference sequence). J gave up 1 base and V 2 bases, and 4 bases lay outside the gene matches. The CDR3 loop is CASSLTDRANTEAFF. In nucleotides, the CDR3 is TGTGCCAGCAGTTTAACTGACAGGGCGAACACTGAAGCTTTCTTT.

V and J are TRBV7-6 and TRBJ2-3; weak D call: TRBD2 (6 bases). This CDR3 is built from 14 residues. With 0 bases removed from V and 6 bases from J, the gap between germline ends came to 10 bases. Germline values: CDR1 SGHVS, CDR2 FNYEAQ. The CDR3 reads CASSLAGRSDTQYF. DNA for the CDR3: TGTGCCAGCAGCTTAGCGGGGAGGTCTGATACGCAGTATTTT. The variable domain in full, completed from reference TRBV7-6 and TRBJ2-3, reads GAGVSQSPRYKVTKRGQDVALRCDPISGHVSLYWYRQALGQGPEFLTYFNYEAQQDKSGLPNDRFSAERPEGSISTLTIQRTEQRDSAMYRCASSLAGRSDTQYFGPGTRLTVL.

Only a few counts were recorded for this clone. The rearrangement joins TRBV19 to TRBJ1-1; D is perhaps TRBD1 (5 bases). The CDR3 runs to 15 residues. The germline V and J ends were trimmed by 9 bases and 0 bases, with 17 bases remaining between them. The germline V gene has CDR1 LNHDA and CDR2 SQIVND (reference sequence). CDR3 protein: CASSTLWDLNTEAFF. CDR3 DNA sequence: TGTGCCAGCTCCACCCTCTGGGACTTGAACACTGAAGCTTTCTTT.